This T cell receptor (beta chain) was sequenced in a study of response to subunit inactivated influenza vaccine. This CDR3 has 16 amino acids. Germline-derived CDR1 and CDR2 are SGHRS and YFSETQ. V dropped 5 bases and J dropped 0 bases, with 14 bases sitting between them. About this clonotype itself: Antigen specificity is unknown.

TCRdb called the RT-PCR reads again in MiXCR, with one record for every CDR3 protein. Of about 610,000 distinct CDR3 sequences in the sample, 11% to 15% were seen once. Findings and caveats of the study: Only a handful of new T cells, the authors suggested, are recruited with each seasonal influenza vaccination.

This TCR derives from a man aged 50 or older who received an inactivated influenza vaccine. The chain carries TRBV5-1 and TRBJ1-4; a possible D gene is TRBD1 (5 bases). The sequenced sample was PBMCs from blood, obtained 11 to 12 days after vaccination. The CDR3 coding sequence is TGCGCCAGCAGGCTGGACGGGGGTGCAACTAATGAAAAACTGTTTTTT. This codes for CASRLDGGATNEKLFF.